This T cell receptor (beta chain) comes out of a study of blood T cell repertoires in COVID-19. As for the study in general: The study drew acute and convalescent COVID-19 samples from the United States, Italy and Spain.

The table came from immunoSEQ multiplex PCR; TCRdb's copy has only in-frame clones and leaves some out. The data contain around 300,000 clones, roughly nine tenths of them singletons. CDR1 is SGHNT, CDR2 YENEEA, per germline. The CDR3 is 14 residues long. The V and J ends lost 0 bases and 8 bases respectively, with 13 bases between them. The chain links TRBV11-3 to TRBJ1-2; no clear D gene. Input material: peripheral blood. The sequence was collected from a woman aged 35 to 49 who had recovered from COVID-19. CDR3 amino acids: CASSLDAQPHGYTF. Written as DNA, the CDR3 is TGTGCCAGCAGCTTAGATGCACAGCCGCACGGCTACACCTTC.